This record looks at one TCR beta chain sequence and its context. Its matching antigen is unknown. TCRdb's copy holds only in-frame clones and misses some; the assay was immunoSEQ multiplex PCR. The sample consists of around 30,000 clones, about 86% of them appearing once. This record comes from a study of STAT3 mutations in large granular lymphocyte leukemia. General study points: Every T-LGLL patient had at least one immunodominant TCRbeta clonotype.

The CDR3 contains 15 residues. The germline V gene has CDR1 SGHRS and CDR2 YFSETQ. Trimming took 2 bases from V and 5 from J, leaving 13 bases between them. Material for sequencing was peripheral blood mononuclear cells. J is TRBJ1-4 and V is TRBV5-1; no definite D call. The TCR sequence derives from a man between 60 and 75 years old with T-cell large granular lymphocyte leukemia. Some clones in this sample may be carry-over from other donors' samples. The CDR3 reads CASSFVGRINEKLFF. DNA for the CDR3: TGCGCCAGCAGCTTTGTCGGACGGATAAATGAAAAACTGTTTTTT.